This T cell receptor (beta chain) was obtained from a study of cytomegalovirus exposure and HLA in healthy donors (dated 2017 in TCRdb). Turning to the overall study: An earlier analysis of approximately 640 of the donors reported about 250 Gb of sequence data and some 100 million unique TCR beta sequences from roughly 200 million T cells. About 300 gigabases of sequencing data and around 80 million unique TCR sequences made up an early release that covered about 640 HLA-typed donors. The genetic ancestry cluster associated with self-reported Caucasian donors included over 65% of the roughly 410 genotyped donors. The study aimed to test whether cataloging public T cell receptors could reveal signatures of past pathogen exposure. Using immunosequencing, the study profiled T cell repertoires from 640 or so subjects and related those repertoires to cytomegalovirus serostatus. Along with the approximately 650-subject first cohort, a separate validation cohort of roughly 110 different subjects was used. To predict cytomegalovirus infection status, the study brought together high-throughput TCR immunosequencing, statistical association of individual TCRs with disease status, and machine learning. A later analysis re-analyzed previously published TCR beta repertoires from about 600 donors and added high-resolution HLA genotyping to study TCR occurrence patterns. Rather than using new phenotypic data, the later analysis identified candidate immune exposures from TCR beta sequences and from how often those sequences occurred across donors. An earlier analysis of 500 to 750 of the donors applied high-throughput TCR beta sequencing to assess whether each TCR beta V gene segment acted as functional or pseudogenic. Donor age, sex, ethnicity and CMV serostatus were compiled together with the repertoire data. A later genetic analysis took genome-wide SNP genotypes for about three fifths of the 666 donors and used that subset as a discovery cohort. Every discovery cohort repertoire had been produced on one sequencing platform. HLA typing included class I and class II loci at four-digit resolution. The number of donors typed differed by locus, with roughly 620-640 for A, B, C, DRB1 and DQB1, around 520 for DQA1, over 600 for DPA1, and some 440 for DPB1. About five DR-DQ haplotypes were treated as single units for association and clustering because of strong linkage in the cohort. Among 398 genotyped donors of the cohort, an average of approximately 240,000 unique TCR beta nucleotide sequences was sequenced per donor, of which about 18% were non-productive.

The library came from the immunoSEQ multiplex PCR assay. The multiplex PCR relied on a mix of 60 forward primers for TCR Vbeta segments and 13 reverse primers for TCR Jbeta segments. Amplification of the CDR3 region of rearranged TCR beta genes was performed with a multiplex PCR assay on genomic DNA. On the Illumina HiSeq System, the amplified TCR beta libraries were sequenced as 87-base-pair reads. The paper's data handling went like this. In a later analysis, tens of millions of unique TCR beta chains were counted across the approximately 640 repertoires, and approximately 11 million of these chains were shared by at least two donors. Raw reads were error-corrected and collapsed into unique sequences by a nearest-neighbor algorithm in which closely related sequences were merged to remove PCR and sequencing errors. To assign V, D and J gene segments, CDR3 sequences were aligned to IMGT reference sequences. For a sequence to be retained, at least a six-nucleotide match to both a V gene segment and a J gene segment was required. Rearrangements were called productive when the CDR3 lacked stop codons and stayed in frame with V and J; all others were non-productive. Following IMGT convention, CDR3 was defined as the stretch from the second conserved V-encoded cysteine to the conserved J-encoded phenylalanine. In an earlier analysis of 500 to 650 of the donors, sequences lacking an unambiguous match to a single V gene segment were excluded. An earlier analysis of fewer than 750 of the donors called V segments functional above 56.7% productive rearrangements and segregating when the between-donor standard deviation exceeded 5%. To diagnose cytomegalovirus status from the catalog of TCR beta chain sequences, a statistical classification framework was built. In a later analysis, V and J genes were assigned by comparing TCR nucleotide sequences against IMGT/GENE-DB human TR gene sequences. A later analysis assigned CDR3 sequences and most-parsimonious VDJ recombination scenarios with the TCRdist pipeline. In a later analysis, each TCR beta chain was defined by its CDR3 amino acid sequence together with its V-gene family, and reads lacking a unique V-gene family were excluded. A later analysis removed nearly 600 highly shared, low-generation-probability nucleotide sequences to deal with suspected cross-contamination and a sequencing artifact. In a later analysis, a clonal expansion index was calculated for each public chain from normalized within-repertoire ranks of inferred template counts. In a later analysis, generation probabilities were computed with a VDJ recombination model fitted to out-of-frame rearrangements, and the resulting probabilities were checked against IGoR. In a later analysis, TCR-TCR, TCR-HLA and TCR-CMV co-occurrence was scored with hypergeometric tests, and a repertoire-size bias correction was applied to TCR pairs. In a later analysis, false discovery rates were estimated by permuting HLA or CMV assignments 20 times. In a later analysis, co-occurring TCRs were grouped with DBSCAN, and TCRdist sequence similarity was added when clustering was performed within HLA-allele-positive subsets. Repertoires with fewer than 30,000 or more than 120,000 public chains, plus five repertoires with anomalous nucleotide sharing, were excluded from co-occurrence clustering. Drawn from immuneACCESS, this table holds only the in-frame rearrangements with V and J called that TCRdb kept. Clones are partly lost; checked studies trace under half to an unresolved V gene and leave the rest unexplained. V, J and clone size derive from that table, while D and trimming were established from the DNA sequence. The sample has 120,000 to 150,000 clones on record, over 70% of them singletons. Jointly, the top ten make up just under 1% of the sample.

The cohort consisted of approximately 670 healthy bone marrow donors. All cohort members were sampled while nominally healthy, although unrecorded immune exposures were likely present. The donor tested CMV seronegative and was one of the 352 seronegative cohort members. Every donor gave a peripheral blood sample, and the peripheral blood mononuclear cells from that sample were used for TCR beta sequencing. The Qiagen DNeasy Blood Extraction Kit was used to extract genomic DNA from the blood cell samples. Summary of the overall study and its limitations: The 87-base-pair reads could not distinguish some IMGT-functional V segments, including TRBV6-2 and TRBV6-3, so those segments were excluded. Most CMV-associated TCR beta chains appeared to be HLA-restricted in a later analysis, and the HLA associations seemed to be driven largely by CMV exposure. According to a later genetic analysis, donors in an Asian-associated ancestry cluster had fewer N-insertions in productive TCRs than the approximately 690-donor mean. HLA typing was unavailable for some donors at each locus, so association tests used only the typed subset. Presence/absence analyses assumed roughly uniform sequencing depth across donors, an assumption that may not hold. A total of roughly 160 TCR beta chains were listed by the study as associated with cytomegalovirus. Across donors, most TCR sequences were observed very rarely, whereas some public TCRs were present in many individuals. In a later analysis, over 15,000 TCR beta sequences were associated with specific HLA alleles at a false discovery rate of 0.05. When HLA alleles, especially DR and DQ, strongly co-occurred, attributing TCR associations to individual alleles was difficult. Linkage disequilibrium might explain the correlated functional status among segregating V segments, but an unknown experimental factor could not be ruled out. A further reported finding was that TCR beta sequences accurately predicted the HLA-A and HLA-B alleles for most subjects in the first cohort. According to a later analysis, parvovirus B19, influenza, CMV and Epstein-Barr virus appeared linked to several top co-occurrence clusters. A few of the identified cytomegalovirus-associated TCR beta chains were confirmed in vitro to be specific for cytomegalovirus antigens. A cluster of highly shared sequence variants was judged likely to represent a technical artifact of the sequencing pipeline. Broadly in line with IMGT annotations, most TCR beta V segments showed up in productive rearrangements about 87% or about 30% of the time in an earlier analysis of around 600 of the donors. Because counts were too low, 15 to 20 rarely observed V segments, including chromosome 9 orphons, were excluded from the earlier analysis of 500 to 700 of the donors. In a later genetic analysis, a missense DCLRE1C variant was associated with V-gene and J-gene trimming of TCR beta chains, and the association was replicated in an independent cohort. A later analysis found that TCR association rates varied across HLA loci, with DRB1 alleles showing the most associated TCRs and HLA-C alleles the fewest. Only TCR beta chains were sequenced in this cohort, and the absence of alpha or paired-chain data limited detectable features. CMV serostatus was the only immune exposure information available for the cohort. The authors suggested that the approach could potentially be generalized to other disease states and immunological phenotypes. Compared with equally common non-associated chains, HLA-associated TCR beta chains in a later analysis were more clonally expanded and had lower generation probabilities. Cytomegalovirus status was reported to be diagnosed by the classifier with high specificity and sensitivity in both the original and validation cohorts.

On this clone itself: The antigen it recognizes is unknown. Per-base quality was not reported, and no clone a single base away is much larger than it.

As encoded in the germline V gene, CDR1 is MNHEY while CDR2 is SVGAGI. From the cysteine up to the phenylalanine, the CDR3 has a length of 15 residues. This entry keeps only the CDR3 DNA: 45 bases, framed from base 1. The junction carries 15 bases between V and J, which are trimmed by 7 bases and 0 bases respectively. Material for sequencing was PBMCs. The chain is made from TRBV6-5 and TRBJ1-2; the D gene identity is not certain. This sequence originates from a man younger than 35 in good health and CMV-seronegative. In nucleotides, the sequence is TGTGCCAGCACCCCCCGGCGGGGAGCTAACTATGGCTACACCTTC. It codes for CASTPRRGANYGYTF.